This paragraph reports one T cell receptor (beta chain). The antigen remains unidentified. V shed 6 bases and J shed 5 bases, with 13 bases lying between them. The CDR3 is 13 residues long. The germline V gene encodes CDR1 MNHEY and CDR2 SVGEGT. For TCR beta, libraries came from iRepertoire HTBI primers and Arm-PCR of CDR3 regions. MiXCR, applied by TCRdb to the multiplex PCR reads, yields one record per CDR3 protein. Of 500,000 or so distinct CDR3 sequences listed, about 16% are singletons. These data belong to a study of regulatory T cells in long-lasting Graves disease. Across the study: Those Graves' patients who were newly diagnosed had been on antithyroid drugs under 3 months.

Time point noted: newly diagnosed GD, antithyroid drugs for less than 3 months. Following extraction of RNA from PBMCs, that RNA was used to make the TCR library. Study-level points and caveats: Patients with persistent disease shared fewer than 3,500 public clonotypes, outpacing the 966 shared by new patients.

This sample was also put to use in a study of T cells in Graves' hyperthyroidism and ophthalmopathy. That paper notes: Progression to ophthalmopathy was predicted a median of approximately 6.4 months early.

This sequence originates from a man aged 35 to 55 with Graves disease. This specimen was peripheral blood mononuclear cells (PBMCs), taken at new diagnosis, from a patient treated with antithyroid drugs. The gene calls are TRBV6-2 or TRBV6-3 and TRBJ2-5; D is perhaps TRBD1 (6 bases). The DNA for the CDR3 is TGTGCCAGCAGGATCGGACAGAGGGAGACCCAGTACTTC. Its translation: CASRIGQRETQYF.